This T cell receptor (beta chain) was identified during a study of vaccination effects on CD4 cells after COVID-19. Study details: Each participant was administered two doses of either the BNT162b2 or the mRNA-1273 vaccine.

The protocol was immunoSEQ multiplex PCR, while the TCRdb copy is restricted to in-frame clones and leaves out a portion. Among some 22,000 clones listed, about 69% were seen once. Sequencing was preceded by expansion of antigen-specific CD4+ T cells with viral peptide pools in the ViraFEST assay. The culture ran for 10 to 11 days, and then CD4+ T cells were isolated. People in the vaccine group had not been infected with SARS-CoV-2 before, and their nucleocapsid antibodies were negative. For this clone: Antigen unknown.

The CDR3 loop spans 17 amino acids. Germline CDR1 reads PRHDT; CDR2 reads FYEKMQ (reference sequence). V shed 6 bases, J shed 0 bases, and the junction held 10 bases outside the gene matches. This receptor was obtained from a human donor who received a COVID-19 vaccine. The chain links TRBV13 to TRBJ2-1, with 8 nucleotides matching TRBD2. The input for sequencing was CD4+ T cells from PBMCs cultured with HCoV-NL63 spike peptides, taken before COVID-19 vaccination. The CDR3 DNA sequence: TGTGCCAGCAGTCAAATAGCGGGGCTCAGCTCCTACAATGAGCAGTTCTTC. It codes for CASSQIAGLSSYNEQFF. Full variable domain (missing parts from reference TRBV13 and TRBJ2-1): AAGVIQSPRHLIKEKRETATLKCYPIPRHDTVYWYQQGPGQDPQFLISFYEKMQSDKGSIPDRFSAQQFSDYHSELNMSSLELGDSALYFCASSQIAGLSSYNEQFFGPGTRLTVL.